This T cell receptor (beta chain) appears in the sequencing data of a study of OX40 agonist ivuxolimab in advanced cancers. At the level of the study: Of mixed ages from about 20 to 80 and averaging about 65 years, the group was approximately 84% male.

TCRdb's table, derived via immunoSEQ multiplex PCR, lists solely in-frame clones and lacks some. The data show roughly 20,000 clones, under 90% seen once. Germline CDR1 reads MNHNS; CDR2 reads SASEGT. This CDR3 is 14 amino acids long. Trimming shortened V by 1 base and J by 4 bases, and 8 bases separated the two germline ends. The J gene is TRBJ1-5, the V gene TRBV6-1; D is uncertain. Sample: CD4+ or CD8+ T cells sorted from blood, taken in a trial of the OX40 agonist ivuxolimab. This TCR derives from an adult with an advanced solid tumor such as melanoma, head and neck, liver or kidney cancer. The CDR3 loop reads CASSEDRGNQPQHF. The CDR3 region has the DNA TGTGCCAGCAGTGAAGATCGGGGAAATCAGCCCCAGCATTTT.